Sequencing of this T cell receptor beta chain was carried out in a study of T cell repertoires in cytomegalovirus infection (dated 2019 in TCRdb). In terms of the full investigation: The peptide stimulations were aimed at well-studied HLA-B-restricted epitopes as well as recently identified HLA-C-restricted CMV epitopes, whose presentation resists viral immunomodulation. Donor HLA type was relevant to the analysis, as public TCR beta signatures indicated carriage of CMV infection together with the matching HLA type.

Points the paper makes about the study in general: The ex vivo response was dominated by HLA-C-restricted CMV-specific TCR beta clonotypes, which also provided the single most frequent clonotype in two of eight donors. Carriers of CMV infection plus the relevant HLA type were discriminated by the cumulative frequency of public TCR beta family members in the study cohort and in an independent roughly 370-donor cohort.

V was cut back by 7 bases and J by 3 bases, leaving a gap of 15 bases between them. CDR1 and CDR2 are read off the germline V gene (reference sequence) as LNHDA and SQIVND. CDR3 length: 15 amino acids, cysteine to phenylalanine. Here the CDR3 DNA is all that survives: 45 bases in frame from base 1. TCRdb records Illumina HiSeq 1500 as the sequencer. Starting from the raw public reads, TCRdb applied fastp trimming at Q25, assembled clones with MiXCR and retained in-frame beta chains. Each entry is one CDR3 protein sequence, shown with its most common DNA and genes. Counted in this sample were about 830,000 distinct CDR3 sequences; over 25% of them appeared once. The ten largest clones capture roughly an eighth of the sample. Details on this clonotype: No cognate antigen has been identified for it. Base quality data are lacking; no much larger clone is found one base away.

The intended sense of this specimen's treatment or condition label: in vitro stimulation with specific CMV peptide epitopes to enrich CMV-specific T cells. The input for sequencing was cultured CD8+ T cells from PBMCs, taken from culture after CMV antigen stimulation. This receptor chain uses TRBV19 and TRBJ2-2, and possibly TRBD1, on 7 matching bases. The TCR originated in a human donor in good health (CMV status not recorded). Some clones in this sample may be carry-over from other donors' samples. The CDR3 region reads CASIQGGHYTGELFF. The DNA reads as follows: TGTGCCAGTATCCAGGGGGGACACTACACCGGGGAGCTGTTTTTT.